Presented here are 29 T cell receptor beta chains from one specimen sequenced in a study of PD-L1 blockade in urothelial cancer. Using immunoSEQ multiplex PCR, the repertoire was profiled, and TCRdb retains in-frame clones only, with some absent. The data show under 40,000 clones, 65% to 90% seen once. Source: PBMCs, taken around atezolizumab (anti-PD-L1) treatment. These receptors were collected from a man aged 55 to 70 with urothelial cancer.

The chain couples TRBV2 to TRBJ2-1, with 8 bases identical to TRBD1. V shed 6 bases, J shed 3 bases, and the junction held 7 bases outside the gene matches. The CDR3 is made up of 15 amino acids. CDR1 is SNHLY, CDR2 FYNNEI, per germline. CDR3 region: CASRYGQGDYNEQFF. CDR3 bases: TGTGCCAGCAGATACGGACAGGGCGACTACAATGAGCAGTTCTTC.

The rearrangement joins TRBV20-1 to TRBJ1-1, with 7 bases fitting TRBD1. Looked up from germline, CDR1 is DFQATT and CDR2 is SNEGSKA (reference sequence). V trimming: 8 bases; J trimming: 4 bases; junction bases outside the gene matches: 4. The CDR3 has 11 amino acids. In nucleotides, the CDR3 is TGCAGTATGGAGGGGGCCACTGAAGCTTTCTTT. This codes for CSMEGATEAFF.

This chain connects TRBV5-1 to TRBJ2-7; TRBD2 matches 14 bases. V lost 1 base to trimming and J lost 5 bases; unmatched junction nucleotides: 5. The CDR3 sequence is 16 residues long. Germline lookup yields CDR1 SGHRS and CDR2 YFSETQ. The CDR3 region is CASSLLGLAGGDEQYF. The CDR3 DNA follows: TGCGCCAGCAGCTTGCTCGGACTAGCGGGGGGCGACGAGCAGTACTTC.

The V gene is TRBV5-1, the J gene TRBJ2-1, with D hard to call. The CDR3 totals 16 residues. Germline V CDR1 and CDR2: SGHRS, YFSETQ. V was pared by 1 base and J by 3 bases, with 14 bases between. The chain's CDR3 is CASSLIPGTNYNEQFF. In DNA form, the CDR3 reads TGCGCCAGCAGCTTGATTCCGGGTACGAACTACAATGAGCAGTTCTTC.

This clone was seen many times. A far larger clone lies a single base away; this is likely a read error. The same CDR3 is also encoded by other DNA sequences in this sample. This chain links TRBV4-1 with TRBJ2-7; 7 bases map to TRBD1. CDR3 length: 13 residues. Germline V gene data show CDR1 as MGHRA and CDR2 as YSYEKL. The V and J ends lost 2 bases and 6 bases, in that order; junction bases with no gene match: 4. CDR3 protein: CASSQRTGREQYF. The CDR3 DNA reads TGCGCCAGCAGCCAACGGACAGGTCGCGAGCAGTACTTC.

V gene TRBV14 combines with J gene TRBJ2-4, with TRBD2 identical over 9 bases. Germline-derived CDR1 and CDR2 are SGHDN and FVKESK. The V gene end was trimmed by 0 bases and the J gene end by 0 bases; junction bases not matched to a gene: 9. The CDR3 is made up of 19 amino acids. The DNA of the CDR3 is TGTGCCAGCAGCCAAGAAAGGGTTAGCGGGGGCCTAGCCAAAAACATTCAGTACTTC. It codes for CASSQERVSGGLAKNIQYF.

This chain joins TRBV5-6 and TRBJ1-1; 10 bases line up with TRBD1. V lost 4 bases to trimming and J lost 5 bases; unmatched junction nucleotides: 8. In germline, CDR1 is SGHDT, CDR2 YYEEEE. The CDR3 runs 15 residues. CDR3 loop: CASSPPGTGETEAFF. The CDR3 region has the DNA TGTGCCAGCAGCCCTCCCGGGACAGGGGAAACTGAAGCTTTCTTT.

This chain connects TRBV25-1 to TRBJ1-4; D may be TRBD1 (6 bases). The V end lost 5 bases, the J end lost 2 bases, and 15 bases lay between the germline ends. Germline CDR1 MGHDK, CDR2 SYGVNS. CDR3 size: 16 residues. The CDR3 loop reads CASSKAGTSTNEKLFF. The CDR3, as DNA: TGTGCCAGCAGTAAAGCCGGGACATCGACTAATGAAAAACTGTTTTTT.

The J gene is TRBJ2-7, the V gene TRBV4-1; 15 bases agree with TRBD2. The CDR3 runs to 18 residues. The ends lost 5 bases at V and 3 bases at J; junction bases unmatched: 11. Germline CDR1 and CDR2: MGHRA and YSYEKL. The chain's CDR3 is CASSLRTSGRGKGYEQYF. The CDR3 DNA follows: TGCGCCAGCAGCTTGCGGACTAGCGGGAGGGGAAAGGGCTACGAGCAGTACTTC.

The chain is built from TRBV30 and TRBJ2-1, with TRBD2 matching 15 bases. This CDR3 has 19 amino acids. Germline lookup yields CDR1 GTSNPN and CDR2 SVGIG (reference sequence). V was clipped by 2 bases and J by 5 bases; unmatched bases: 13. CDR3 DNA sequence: TGTGCCTGGAGTATGGTGGTGGGACTAGCGGGGGGCCGAAACAATGAGCAGTTCTTC. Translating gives CAWSMVVGLAGGRNNEQFF.

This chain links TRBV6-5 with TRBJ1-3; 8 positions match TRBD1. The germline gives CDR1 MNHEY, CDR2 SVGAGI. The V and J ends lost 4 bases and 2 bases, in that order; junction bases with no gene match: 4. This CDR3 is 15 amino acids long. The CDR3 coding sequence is TGTGCCAGCAGTTCAGGGGGCGCCCCTGGAAACACCATATATTTT. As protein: CASSSGGAPGNTIYF.

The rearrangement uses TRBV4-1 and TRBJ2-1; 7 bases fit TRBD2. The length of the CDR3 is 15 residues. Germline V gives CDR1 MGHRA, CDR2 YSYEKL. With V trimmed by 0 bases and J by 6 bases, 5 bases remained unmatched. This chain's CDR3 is CASSQEWEGRNEQFF. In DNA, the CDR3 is TGCGCCAGCAGCCAAGAGTGGGAGGGCCGCAATGAGCAGTTCTTC.

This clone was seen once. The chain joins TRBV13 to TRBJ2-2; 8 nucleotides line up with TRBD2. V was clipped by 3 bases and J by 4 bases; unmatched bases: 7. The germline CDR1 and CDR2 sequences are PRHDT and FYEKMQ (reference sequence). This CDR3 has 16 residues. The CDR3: CASSFEVAGRTGELFF. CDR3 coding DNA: TGTGCCAGCAGCTTCGAGGTAGCGGGGCGCACCGGGGAGCTGTTTTTT.

The CDR3 coding sequence is TGTGCCAGCAGCGATACTCGGGTCGGCGGCTATGGCTACACCTTC. Amino acids: CASSDTRVGGYGYTF. The chain combines TRBV5-6 with TRBJ1-2; the D is unclear. Germline CDR1 reads SGHDT; CDR2 reads YYEEEE. The length of the CDR3 is 15 residues. V lost 4 bases, J lost 4 bases, and 17 bases lay in between.

In nucleotides, the CDR3 is TGTGCCAGTAGTACCTGGGGGGGGAACTATGGCTACACCTTC. It translates to CASSTWGGNYGYTF. The chain couples TRBV19 to TRBJ1-2; D is perhaps TRBD1 (5 bases). This CDR3 contains 14 residues. Germline loops: CDR1 LNHDA, CDR2 SQIVND (reference sequence). Trimming pared 4 bases from V and 2 bases from J, leaving 11 bases between.

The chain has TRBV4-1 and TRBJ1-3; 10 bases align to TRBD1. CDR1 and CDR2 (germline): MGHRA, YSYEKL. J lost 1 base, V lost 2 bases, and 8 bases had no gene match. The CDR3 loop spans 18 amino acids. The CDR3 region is CASSQIFMGQGSGNTIYF. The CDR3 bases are TGCGCCAGCAGCCAAATCTTTATGGGACAGGGGTCTGGAAACACCATATATTTT.

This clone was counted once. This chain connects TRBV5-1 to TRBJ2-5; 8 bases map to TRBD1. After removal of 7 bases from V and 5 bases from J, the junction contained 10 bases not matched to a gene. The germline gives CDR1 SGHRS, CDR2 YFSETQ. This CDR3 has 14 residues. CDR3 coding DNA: TGCGCCAGCCGCCCGGACAGGGCCTCCGAGACCCAGTACTTC. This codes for CASRPDRASETQYF.

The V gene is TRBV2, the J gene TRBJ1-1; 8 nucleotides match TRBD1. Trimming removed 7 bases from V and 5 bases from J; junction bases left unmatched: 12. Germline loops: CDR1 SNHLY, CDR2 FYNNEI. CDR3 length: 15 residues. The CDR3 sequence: CASTDRGAVFTEAFF. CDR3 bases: TGTGCCAGCACCGACAGGGGCGCAGTATTTACTGAAGCTTTCTTT.

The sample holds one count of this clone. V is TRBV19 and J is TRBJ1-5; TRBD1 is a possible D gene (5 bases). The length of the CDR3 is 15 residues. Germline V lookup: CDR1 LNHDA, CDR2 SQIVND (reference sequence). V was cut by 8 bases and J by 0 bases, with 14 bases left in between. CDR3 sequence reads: CASLFRGVSNQPQHF. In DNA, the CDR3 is TGTGCCAGTCTTTTCCGGGGGGTTAGCAATCAGCCCCAGCATTTT.

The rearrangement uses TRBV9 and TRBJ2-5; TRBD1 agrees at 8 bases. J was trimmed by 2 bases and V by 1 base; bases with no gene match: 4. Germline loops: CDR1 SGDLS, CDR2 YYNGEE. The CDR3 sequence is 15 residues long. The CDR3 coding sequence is TGTGCCAGCAGCGTAAACAGGGGGTGGCAAGAGACCCAGTACTTC. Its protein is CASSVNRGWQETQYF.

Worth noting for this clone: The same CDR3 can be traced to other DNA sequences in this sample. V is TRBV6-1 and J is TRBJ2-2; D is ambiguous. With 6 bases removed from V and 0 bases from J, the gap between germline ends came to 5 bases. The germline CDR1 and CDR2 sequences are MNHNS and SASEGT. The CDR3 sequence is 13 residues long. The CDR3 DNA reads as TGTGCCAGCAGCCAGACGAACACCGGGGAGCTGTTTTTT. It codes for CASSQTNTGELFF.

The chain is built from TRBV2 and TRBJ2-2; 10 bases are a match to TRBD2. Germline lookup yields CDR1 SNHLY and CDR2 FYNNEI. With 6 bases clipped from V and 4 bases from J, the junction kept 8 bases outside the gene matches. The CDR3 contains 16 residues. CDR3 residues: CASRSLAGGGTGELFF. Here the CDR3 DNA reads TGTGCCAGCAGATCTTTAGCGGGAGGCGGCACCGGGGAGCTGTTTTTT.

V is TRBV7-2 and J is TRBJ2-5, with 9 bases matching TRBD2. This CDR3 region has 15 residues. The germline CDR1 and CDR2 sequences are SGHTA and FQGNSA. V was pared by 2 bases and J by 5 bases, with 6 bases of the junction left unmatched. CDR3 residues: CASSLRGGAGETQYF. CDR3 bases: TGTGCCAGCAGCTTACGCGGGGGGGCCGGGGAGACCCAGTACTTC. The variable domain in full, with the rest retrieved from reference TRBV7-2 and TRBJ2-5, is GAGVSQSPSNKVTEKGKDVELRCDPISGHTALYWYRQSLGQGLEFLIYFQGNSAPDKSGLPSDRFSAERTGGSVSTLTIQRTQQEDSAVYLCASSLRGGAGETQYFGPGTRLLVL.

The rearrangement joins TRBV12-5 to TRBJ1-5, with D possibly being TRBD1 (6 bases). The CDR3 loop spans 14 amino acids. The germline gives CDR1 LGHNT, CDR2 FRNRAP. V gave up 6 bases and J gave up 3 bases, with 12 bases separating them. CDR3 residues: CASGPGHSNQPQHF. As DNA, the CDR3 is TGTGCTAGTGGGCCGGGACATTCCAATCAGCCCCAGCATTTT. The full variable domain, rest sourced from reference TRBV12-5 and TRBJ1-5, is DARVTQTPRHKVTEMGQEVTMRCQPILGHNTVFWYRQTMMQGLELLAYFRNRAPLDDSGMPKDRFSAEMPDATLATLKIQPSEPRDSAVYFCASGPGHSNQPQHFGDGTRLSIL.

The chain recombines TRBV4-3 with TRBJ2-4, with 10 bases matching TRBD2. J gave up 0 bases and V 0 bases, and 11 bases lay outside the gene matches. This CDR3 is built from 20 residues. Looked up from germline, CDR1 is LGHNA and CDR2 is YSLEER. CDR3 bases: TGCGCCAGCAGCCAAGAGGGCGGCGCTAGCGGGGGACTAGCCAAAAACATTCAGTACTTC. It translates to CASSQEGGASGGLAKNIQYF.

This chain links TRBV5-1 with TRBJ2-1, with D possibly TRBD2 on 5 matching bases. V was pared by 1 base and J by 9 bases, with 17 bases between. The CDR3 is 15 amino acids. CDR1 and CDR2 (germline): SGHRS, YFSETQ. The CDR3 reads CASSLTADPFGEQFF. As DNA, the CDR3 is TGCGCCAGCAGCTTGACAGCGGACCCCTTCGGTGAGCAGTTCTTC.

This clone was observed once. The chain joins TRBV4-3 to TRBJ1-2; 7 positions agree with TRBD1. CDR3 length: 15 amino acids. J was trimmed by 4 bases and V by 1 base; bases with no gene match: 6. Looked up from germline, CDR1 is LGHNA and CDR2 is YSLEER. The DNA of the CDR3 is TGCGCCAGCAGCCAAGCAGGGGGACTTCTCTATGGCTACACCTTC. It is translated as CASSQAGGLLYGYTF.

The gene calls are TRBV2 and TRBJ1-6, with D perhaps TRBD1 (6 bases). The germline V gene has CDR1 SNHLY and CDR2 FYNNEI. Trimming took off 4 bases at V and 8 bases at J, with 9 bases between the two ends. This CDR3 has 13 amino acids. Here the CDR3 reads CASSAGDDSPLHF. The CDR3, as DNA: TGTGCCAGCAGTGCAGGGGATGATTCACCCCTCCACTTT.

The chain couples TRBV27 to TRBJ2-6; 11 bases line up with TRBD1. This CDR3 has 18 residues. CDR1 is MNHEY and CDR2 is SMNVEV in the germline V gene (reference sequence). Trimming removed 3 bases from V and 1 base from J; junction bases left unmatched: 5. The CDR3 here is CASSFRTGGRSGANVLTF. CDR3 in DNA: TGTGCCAGCAGTTTCCGGACAGGGGGCAGGTCTGGGGCCAACGTCCTGACTTTC.